The 2 T cell receptor beta chains presented below share a single source sample, sequenced in a study of blood T cells in healthy people across ages. Together with a sample-barcoded 5' primer, a J-beta primer mix was included in a second PCR lasting about 6 to 11 cycles. Using its own MiXCR run on the 5' RACE reads, TCRdb lists one record per CDR3 protein. Here the sample spans about 320,000 distinct CDR3 sequences, around 30% being singletons. Sequencing input: blood. These receptors were obtained from a woman in her seventies in good health.

This clonotype has ten or more counts. The V gene is TRBV18, the J gene TRBJ2-7; a weak D match, TRBD1 (6 bases). Germline CDR1 is KGHSH and CDR2 is LQKENI. Trimming took off 3 bases at V and 0 bases at J, with 18 bases between the two ends. This CDR3 has 17 amino acids. CDR3 loop: CASSPPGIQGNSYEQYF. CDR3 bases: TGTGCCAGCTCACCCCCGGGTATACAGGGTAACTCCTACGAGCAGTACTTC.

The chain is built from TRBV20-1 and TRBJ1-1, with unresolved D. Between the trimmed V and J ends, which lost 4 bases and 0 bases, there was a span of 9 bases. Germline V CDR1 and CDR2: DFQATT, SNEGSKA (reference sequence). There are 13 residues in the CDR3. The CDR3 DNA sequence: TGCAGTGCTAAAGCTTTACTGAACACTGAAGCTTTCTTT. Residues: CSAKALLNTEAFF.